The 29 T cell receptor beta chains presented below share a single source sample, sequenced in a study of blood T cell repertoires in COVID-19. The method was immunoSEQ multiplex PCR; TCRdb's version includes in-frame clones alone and lacks a portion of them. The data contain roughly 30,000 clones, about three quarters of them singletons. Input material: peripheral blood. These receptors were taken from a boy between 2 and 10 years old with active or convalescent COVID-19.

The chain combines TRBV7-6 with TRBJ2-2, with D perhaps TRBD1 (5 bases). V was pared by 8 bases and J by 1 base, with 11 bases between. The CDR3 runs 14 residues. Germline lookup yields CDR1 SGHVS and CDR2 FNYEAQ. CDR3 residues: CASFRQGNTGELFF. The CDR3 DNA reads as TGTGCCAGCTTTAGGCAGGGGAACACCGGGGAGCTGTTTTTT.

This sequence joins TRBV7-2 and TRBJ2-2, with 12 bases identical to TRBD2. V was pared by 1 base and J by 5 bases, with 2 bases of the junction left unmatched. Per the germline V gene, CDR1 is SGHTA and CDR2 is FQGNSA. The CDR3 totals 16 residues. This chain's CDR3 is CASSLGGTSGTGELFF. The CDR3 nucleotides read TGTGCCAGCAGCTTAGGAGGGACTAGCGGGACCGGGGAGCTGTTTTTT.

This chain joins TRBV7-6 and TRBJ2-2, with D maybe TRBD1 (5 bases). CDR3 size: 15 residues. The germline V gene has CDR1 SGHVS and CDR2 FNYEAQ. V gave up 1 base and J gave up 0 bases, with 6 bases separating them. CDR3 DNA: TGTGCCAGCAGCTTAGACAGGACGAACACCGGGGAGCTGTTTTTT. It yields the protein CASSLDRTNTGELFF.

The CDR3 DNA reads TGTGCCAGTAAAGGGACTAGCGGGAGGGCCAATCAGTCCAATGAGCAGTTCTTC. This codes for CASKGTSGRANQSNEQFF. V gene TRBV19 combines with J gene TRBJ2-1; 16 nucleotides match TRBD2. Germline assignment: CDR1 LNHDA and CDR2 SQIVND (reference sequence). V trimming: 7 bases; J trimming: 6 bases; junction bases outside the gene matches: 12. CDR3 size: 18 residues.

V gene TRBV5-5 combines with J gene TRBJ1-5; D is unresolved. Germline CDR1 and CDR2: SGHKS and YYEKEE (reference sequence). The CDR3 sequence is 13 residues long. Trimming removed 4 bases at V and 6 bases at J, with 11 bases between. Here the CDR3 reads CASSLRRGQPQHF. DNA of the CDR3: TGTGCCAGCAGCCTGAGGCGGGGTCAGCCCCAGCATTTT.

Within the sample, this clone is medium-sized. The gene calls are TRBV24-1 and TRBJ2-1; TRBD1 matches 7 bases. V shed 7 bases, J shed 0 bases, and the junction held 8 bases outside the gene matches. CDR1 is KGHDR, CDR2 SFDVKD, per germline. This CDR3 spans 16 amino acids. The CDR3 bases are TGTGCCACCAGAAGAACAGGACAGGACTCCTACAATGAGCAGTTCTTC. It encodes CATRRTGQDSYNEQFF.

The chain recombines TRBV5-1 with TRBJ1-1; unclear D gene. The V gene lost 2 bases and the J gene lost 1 base, with 12 bases spanning the gap. The germline gives CDR1 SGHRS, CDR2 YFSETQ. This CDR3 has 15 amino acids. The CDR3 region is CASSLRLEQNTEAFF. The CDR3 DNA follows: TGCGCCAGCAGCTTAAGATTAGAGCAGAACACTGAAGCTTTCTTT.

As DNA, the CDR3 is TGTGCCAGCATCCCCACGAGGGGGCCTCCGGGGAAGGTTGCTGGGGCCAACGTCCTGACTTTC. Translating it yields CASIPTRGPPGKVAGANVLTF. This chain uses TRBV7-4 with TRBJ2-6; 7 bases map to TRBD1. The length of the CDR3 is 21 residues. Germline lookup yields CDR1 SGHVT and CDR2 SQSDAQ. With 7 bases clipped from V and 2 bases from J, the junction kept 23 bases outside the gene matches.

The V call is TRBV5-8, the J call TRBJ2-2; TRBD2 aligns across 8 bases. The CDR3 runs to 14 residues. The germline CDR1 and CDR2 sequences are SGHTS and YDEGEE. The V segment lost 4 bases and the J segment 6 bases; nucleotides outside the gene matches: 5. CDR3 sequence: CASSPGLGAGELFF. The CDR3 bases are TGTGCCAGCAGCCCGGGACTAGGGGCCGGGGAGCTGTTTTTT. The variable domain in full, with the rest retrieved from reference TRBV5-8 and TRBJ2-2, is EAGVTQSPTHLIKTRGQQATLRCSPISGHTSVYWYQQALGLGLQFLLWYDEGEERNRGNFPPRFSGRQFPNYSSELNVNALELEDSALYLCASSPGLGAGELFFGEGSRLTVL.

CDR3 bases: TGTGCCACCAGTGATACCAGGGGTGGCAAAAACATTCAGTACTTC. It specifies CATSDTRGGKNIQYF. V gene TRBV24-1 combines with J gene TRBJ2-4; perhaps TRBD1 as D (6 bases). The germline gives CDR1 KGHDR, CDR2 SFDVKD. The CDR3 totals 15 residues. V lost 3 bases and J 3 bases, leaving 11 bases between the germline ends.

This clone was seen more than once but under ten times. The chain is built from TRBV28 and TRBJ2-1; a weak D match, TRBD2 (6 bases). V was cut by 6 bases and J by 7 bases, with 19 bases left in between. The CDR3 covers 15 residues. Looked up from germline, CDR1 is MDHEN and CDR2 is SYDVKM. For the CDR3, the DNA is TGTGCCAGCAGAACCCGCAGACTAGTGGAAAATGAGCAGTTCTTC. Residues: CASRTRRLVENEQFF.

About this clone: In the same sample, other DNA sequences code for this CDR3. The genes are TRBV27 and TRBJ1-1; TRBD1 is a possible D gene (6 bases). The germline CDR1 and CDR2 sequences are MNHEY and SMNVEV (reference sequence). Trimming shortened V by 4 bases and J by 1 base, and 10 bases separated the two germline ends. The CDR3 is 14 residues long. The CDR3: CASSYDRRNTEAFF. CDR3 nucleotide sequence: TGTGCCAGCAGTTATGACAGGAGGAACACTGAAGCTTTCTTT.

Concerning this clone itself: Mismatch with germline at one junction end may stem from a read error. The V call is TRBV19, the J call TRBJ2-2, with TRBD1 matching over 10 bases. Germline-derived CDR1 and CDR2 are LNHDA and SQIVND (reference sequence). The CDR3 loop spans 11 amino acids. The CDR3 region is CGTGATGELFF. The CDR3 nucleotides are TGCGGGACAGGGGCCACCGGGGAGCTGTTTTTT.

The chain combines TRBV10-2 with TRBJ2-7; D might be TRBD1 (5 bases). Germline CDR1 WSHSY, CDR2 SAAADI. Trimming pared 5 bases from V and 4 bases from J, leaving 15 bases between. The CDR3 loop spans 14 amino acids. CDR3 amino acids: CASSRHRRQYEQYF. The CDR3 coding sequence is TGCGCCAGCAGTAGACACAGGAGACAGTACGAGCAGTACTTC.

The chain has TRBV2 and TRBJ2-7; D is unresolved. Trimming left V 2 bases short and J 0 bases short, with 2 bases between. This CDR3 spans 12 amino acids. Germline-derived CDR1 and CDR2 are SNHLY and FYNNEI. The CDR3 DNA reads TGTGCCAGCAGTGAACACTCCTACGAGCAGTACTTC. This translates into CASSEHSYEQYF.

In this sample, this clone turned up a few times. The chain carries TRBV6-5 and TRBJ1-1; D might be TRBD1 (6 bases). Trimming stripped 4 bases from V and 2 bases from J, with 14 bases between. The CDR3 consists of 15 residues. Per the germline V gene, CDR1 is MNHEY and CDR2 is SVGAGI. The CDR3 spells CASSSRRTVNTEAFF. CDR3 nucleotide sequence: TGTGCCAGCAGTTCCCGAAGGACAGTAAACACTGAAGCTTTCTTT.

In nucleotides, the CDR3 is TGTGCCAGCACTTCACAGGGGGCGCGAGGCACTGAAGCTTTCTTT. Its protein product is CASTSQGARGTEAFF. This chain connects TRBV27 to TRBJ1-1, with 9 bases identical to TRBD1. Germline V gene sequence: CDR1 MNHEY, CDR2 SMNVEV (reference sequence). The CDR3 is made up of 15 amino acids. Germline trimming cut 7 bases from V and 4 bases from J; bases unmatched to any gene: 10.

This clone has just one count. V and J are TRBV27 and TRBJ1-1; TRBD1 is a possible D gene (6 bases). The CDR3 has 16 residues. V dropped 1 base and J dropped 6 bases, with 18 bases sitting between them. Germline V gene sequence: CDR1 MNHEY, CDR2 SMNVEV (reference sequence). The CDR3 is CASSLFGGAGSAEAFF. The CDR3 DNA reads as TGTGCCAGCAGTTTATTTGGGGGCGCGGGTTCGGCTGAAGCTTTCTTT.

The chain has TRBV13 and TRBJ1-1; tentatively, D is TRBD1 (6 bases). Germline V gene sequence: CDR1 PRHDT, CDR2 FYEKMQ (reference sequence). Trimming shortened V by 4 bases and J by 5 bases, and 14 bases separated the two germline ends. The CDR3 is 14 residues long. CDR3 loop: CASSSYNQGTEAFF. The CDR3 DNA reads TGTGCCAGCAGCTCCTATAATCAGGGGACTGAAGCTTTCTTT.

The V call is TRBV5-5, the J call TRBJ2-5, with TRBD1 as a possible D gene (7 bases). Trimming took 0 bases from V and 5 from J, leaving 17 bases between them. Per the germline V gene, CDR1 is SGHKS and CDR2 is YYEKEE (reference sequence). The CDR3 contains 16 residues. The CDR3 sequence: CASSLAAGGPLETQYF. The CDR3 DNA sequence: TGTGCCAGCAGCTTGGCGGCAGGGGGGCCCCTGGAGACCCAGTACTTC.

The rearrangement uses TRBV5-1 and TRBJ2-2, with D perhaps matching TRBD2 (6 bases). CDR3 length: 15 residues. Trimming left V 6 bases short and J 0 bases short, with 12 bases between. The V gene's germline CDR1 is SGHRS and CDR2 YFSETQ. CDR3: CASTRAGSNTGELFF. The CDR3 nucleotides read TGCGCCAGCACCAGGGCGGGGTCGAACACCGGGGAGCTGTTTTTT.

The sample holds one count of this clone. For the CDR3, the DNA is TGTGCCAGCAGCCTAACAGGGACCTATGGCTACACCTTC. It is translated as CASSLTGTYGYTF. The rearrangement links TRBV6-5 to TRBJ1-2, with D perhaps TRBD1 (6 bases). Germline lookup yields CDR1 MNHEY and CDR2 SVGAGI. The CDR3 loop spans 13 amino acids. The V and J ends lost 6 bases and 4 bases respectively, with 12 bases between them.

This clone appeared a few times. The chain links TRBV29-1 to TRBJ2-7; 8 nucleotides agree with TRBD1. This CDR3 is built from 14 residues. V shed 1 base, J shed 4 bases, and the junction held 6 bases outside the gene matches. The V gene's germline CDR1 is SQVTM and CDR2 ANQGSEA. The CDR3 is CSVEGIRGRYEQYF. The CDR3 DNA follows: TGCAGCGTTGAAGGGATCAGGGGGCGGTACGAGCAGTACTTC.

The chain is built from TRBV24-1 and TRBJ1-4; no clear D gene. The ends were cut back, 0 bases at V and 6 bases at J, with 10 bases in the middle. The CDR3 totals 15 residues. The V gene's germline CDR1 is KGHDR and CDR2 SFDVKD. The CDR3 DNA is TGTGCCACCAGTGATTTGCGCCAGGACTATGAAAAACTGTTTTTT. Encoded protein: CATSDLRQDYEKLFF.

V gene TRBV2 combines with J gene TRBJ1-5; TRBD1 matches at 10 bases. Trimming cost V 8 bases and J 10 bases; bases outside gene matches: 14. The V gene's germline CDR1 is SNHLY and CDR2 FYNNEI. The CDR3 is 15 amino acids. CDR3 nucleotides: TGTGCCAGCGGAGGACAGGGGGGCAATCTCTCACCCCAGCATTTT. It codes for CASGGQGGNLSPQHF.

This chain connects TRBV2 to TRBJ2-5; 9 nucleotides align to TRBD2. The J segment lost 3 bases and the V segment lost 7 bases, leaving 6 bases of the junction unmatched. The CDR3 is 14 residues long. The germline gives CDR1 SNHLY, CDR2 FYNNEI. The CDR3 protein is CASKKASGKETQYF. The CDR3 DNA follows: TGTGCCAGCAAGAAGGCTAGCGGGAAAGAGACCCAGTACTTC.

The chain employs TRBV4-1 and TRBJ1-1; 7 bases align to TRBD1. This CDR3 region has 15 residues. With V trimmed by 2 bases and J by 4 bases, 7 bases remained unmatched. The V gene's germline CDR1 is MGHRA and CDR2 YSYEKL. As DNA, the CDR3 is TGCGCCAGCAGCCAATATCCGACAGGGAGCACTGAAGCTTTCTTT. It translates to CASSQYPTGSTEAFF.

The V call is TRBV29-1, the J call TRBJ2-1; 8 bases map to TRBD2. The trim removed 6 bases at V and 4 bases at J, leaving 8 bases unmatched. The CDR3 contains 14 residues. Germline CDR1 and CDR2: SQVTM and ANQGSEA. The CDR3 reads CSVQLAVFYNEQFF. DNA for the CDR3: TGCAGCGTCCAACTAGCGGTCTTTTACAATGAGCAGTTCTTC.

J is TRBJ1-2 and V is TRBV19; TRBD1 is a possible D gene (5 bases). Trimming removed 4 bases at V and 3 bases at J, with 9 bases between. Germline CDR1 and CDR2: LNHDA and SQIVND (reference sequence). This CDR3 comprises 13 residues. CDR3 in DNA: TGTGCCAGTAGTACAGGGTCGTACTATGGCTACACCTTC. Its protein product is CASSTGSYYGYTF.